The source of this TCR beta chain is a study of blood T cell repertoires in COVID-19. Study context: Acute and convalescent COVID-19 samples came from the United States, Italy and Spain. T cells, B-cell-depleted T cells, or PBMCs supplied cDNA or gDNA.

As originally analysed: Amplification of reference gene primers was used by the study to estimate nucleated cell counts. The data were produced by immunoSEQ multiplex PCR, yet TCRdb's version contains in-frame clones alone and is incomplete. V and J calls and clone size come straight from that table; D and trimming were deduced from the DNA. This table holds 85,000 to 130,000 clones, approximately 80% found once. This CDR3 region has 13 residues. Germline V CDR1 and CDR2: MNHEY, SMNVEV (reference sequence). The V end lost 4 bases, the J end lost 10 bases, and 11 bases lay between the germline ends. Material: peripheral blood. The sequence was collected from a woman older than 75 with active or convalescent COVID-19. The V gene is TRBV27, the J gene TRBJ1-6; D gene ambiguous. The CDR3 spells CASSSTARSPLHF. The CDR3 DNA follows: TGTGCCAGCAGTTCTACCGCGAGGTCACCCCTCCACTTT.